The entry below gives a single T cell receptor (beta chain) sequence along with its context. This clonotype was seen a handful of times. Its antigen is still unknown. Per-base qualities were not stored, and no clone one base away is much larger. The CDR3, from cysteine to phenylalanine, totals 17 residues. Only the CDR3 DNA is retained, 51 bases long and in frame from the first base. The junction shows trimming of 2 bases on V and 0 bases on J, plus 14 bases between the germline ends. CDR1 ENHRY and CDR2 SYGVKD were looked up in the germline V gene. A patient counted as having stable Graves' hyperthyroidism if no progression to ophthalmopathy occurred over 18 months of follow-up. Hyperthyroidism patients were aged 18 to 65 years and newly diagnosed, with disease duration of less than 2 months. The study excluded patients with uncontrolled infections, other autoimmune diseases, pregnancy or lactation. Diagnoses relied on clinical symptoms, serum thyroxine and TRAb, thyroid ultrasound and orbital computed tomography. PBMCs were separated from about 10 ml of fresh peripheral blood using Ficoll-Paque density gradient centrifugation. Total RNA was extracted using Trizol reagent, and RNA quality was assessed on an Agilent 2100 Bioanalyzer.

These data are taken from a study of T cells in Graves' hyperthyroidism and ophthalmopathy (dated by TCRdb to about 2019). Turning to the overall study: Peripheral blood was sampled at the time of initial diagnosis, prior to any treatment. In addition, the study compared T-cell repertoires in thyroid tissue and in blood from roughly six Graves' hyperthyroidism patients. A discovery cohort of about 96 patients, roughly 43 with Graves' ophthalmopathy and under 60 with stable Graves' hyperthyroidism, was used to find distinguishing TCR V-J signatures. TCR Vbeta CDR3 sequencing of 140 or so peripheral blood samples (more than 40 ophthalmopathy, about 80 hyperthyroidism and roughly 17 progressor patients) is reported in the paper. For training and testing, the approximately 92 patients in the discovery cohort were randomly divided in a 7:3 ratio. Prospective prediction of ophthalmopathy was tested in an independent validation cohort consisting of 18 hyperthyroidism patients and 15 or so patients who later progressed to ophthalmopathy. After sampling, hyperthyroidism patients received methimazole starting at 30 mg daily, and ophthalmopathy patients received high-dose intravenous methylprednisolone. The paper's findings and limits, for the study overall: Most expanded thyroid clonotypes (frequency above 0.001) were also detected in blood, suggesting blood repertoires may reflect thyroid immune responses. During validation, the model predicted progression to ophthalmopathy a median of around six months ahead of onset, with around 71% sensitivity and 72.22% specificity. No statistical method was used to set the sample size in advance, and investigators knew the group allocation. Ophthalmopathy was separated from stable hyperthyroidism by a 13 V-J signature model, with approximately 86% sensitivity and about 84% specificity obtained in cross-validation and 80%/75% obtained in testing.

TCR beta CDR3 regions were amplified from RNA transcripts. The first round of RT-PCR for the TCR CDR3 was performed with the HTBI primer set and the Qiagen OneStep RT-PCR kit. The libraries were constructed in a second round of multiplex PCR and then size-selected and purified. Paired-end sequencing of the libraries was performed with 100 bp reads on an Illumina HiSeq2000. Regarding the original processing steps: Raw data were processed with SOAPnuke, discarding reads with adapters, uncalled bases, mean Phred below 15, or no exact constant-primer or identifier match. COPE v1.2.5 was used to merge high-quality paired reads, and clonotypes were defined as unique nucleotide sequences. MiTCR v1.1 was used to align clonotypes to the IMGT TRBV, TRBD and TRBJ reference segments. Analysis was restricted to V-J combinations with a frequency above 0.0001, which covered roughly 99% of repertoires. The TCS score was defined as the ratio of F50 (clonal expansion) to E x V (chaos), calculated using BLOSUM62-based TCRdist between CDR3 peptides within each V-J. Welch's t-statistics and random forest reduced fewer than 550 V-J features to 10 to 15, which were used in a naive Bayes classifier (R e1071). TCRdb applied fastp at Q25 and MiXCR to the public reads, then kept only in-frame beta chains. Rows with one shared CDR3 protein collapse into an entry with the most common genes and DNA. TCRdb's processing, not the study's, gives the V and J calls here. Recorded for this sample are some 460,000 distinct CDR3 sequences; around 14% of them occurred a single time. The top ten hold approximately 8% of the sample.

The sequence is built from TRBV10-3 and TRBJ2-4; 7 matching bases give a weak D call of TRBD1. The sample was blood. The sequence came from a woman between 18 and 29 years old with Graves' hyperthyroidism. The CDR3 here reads CAISEGGQGVAKNIQYF. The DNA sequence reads TGTGCCATCAGTGAGGGGGGGCAGGGGGTAGCCAAAAACATTCAGTACTTC.